A selection of T cell receptor beta chains follows, all from one sample in a study of T cell responses to AZD1222 COVID-19 vaccine. Profiled with immunoSEQ multiplex PCR; TCRdb holds only in-frame clones, not every one. Among about 150,000 clones listed, more than 85% were seen once. Sample: peripheral blood, taken on day 0 of AZD1222 vaccination. The receptors derive from an adult in good health. Both conserved end residues are part of each CDR3. A D gene is named only where the DNA matches it firmly. Rows give clone size only sometimes, using once, few, many, or a class for an expanded clone.

CDR3aa: CASSLTGINTEAFF
CDR3nt: TGTGCCAGCAGCCTGACAGGGATTAACACTGAAGCTTTCTTT
abundance: NA
j_gene: TRBJ1-1
v_gene: TRBV7-8
d_gene: TRBD1

CDR3aa: CASSLDVSGGYNEQFF
CDR3nt: TGTGCCAGCAGCCTGGATGTGAGCGGGGGTTACAATGAGCAGTTCTTC
abundance: NA
j_gene: TRBJ2-1
v_gene: TRBV5-4
d_gene: TRBD2

CDR3aa: CASSEAFGQGRQPQHF
CDR3nt: TGTGCCAGCAGTGAAGCGTTCGGACAGGGACGGCAGCCCCAGCATTTT
abundance: NA
j_gene: TRBJ1-5
v_gene: TRBV2
d_gene: TRBD1

CDR3aa: CASSPNGQGLTGELFF
CDR3nt: TGTGCCAGCTCACCAAACGGACAGGGTCTGACCGGGGAGCTGTTTTTT
abundance: NA
j_gene: TRBJ2-2
v_gene: TRBV18
d_gene: TRBD1

CDR3aa: CASSPGTDLYGYTF
CDR3nt: TGTGCCAGCTCACCCGGGACAGACCTATATGGCTACACCTTC
abundance: few
j_gene: TRBJ1-2
v_gene: TRBV18
d_gene: TRBD1

CDR3aa: CASSLPGQGQETQYF
CDR3nt: TGTGCCAGCAGCCTGCCGGGACAGGGACAAGAGACCCAGTACTTC
abundance: NA
j_gene: TRBJ2-5
v_gene: TRBV3-1/TRBV3-2
d_gene: TRBD1

CDR3aa: CASSLGRNEQFF
CDR3nt: TGTGCCAGCAGCTTGGGGCGCAATGAGCAGTTCTTC
abundance: NA
j_gene: TRBJ2-1
v_gene: TRBV5-4
d_gene: NA

CDR3aa: CASSPGAGYTF
CDR3nt: TGTGCCAGCAGCCCCGGGGCTGGCTACACCTTC
abundance: once
j_gene: TRBJ1-2
v_gene: TRBV7-9
d_gene: NA

CDR3aa: CASSQAGTGAGYTF
CDR3nt: TGTGCCAGCAGCCAAGCCGGGACAGGGGCCGGCTACACCTTC
abundance: NA
j_gene: TRBJ1-2
v_gene: TRBV3-1/TRBV3-2
d_gene: TRBD1

CDR3aa: CASSFGGFGQPQHF
CDR3nt: TGTGCCAGCAGCTTTGGGGGGTTCGGTCAGCCCCAGCATTTT
abundance: NA
j_gene: TRBJ1-5
v_gene: TRBV6-2/TRBV6-3
d_gene: NA

CDR3aa: CSVEGAGTEAFF
CDR3nt: TGCAGCGTTGAAGGCGCGGGGACTGAAGCTTTCTTT
abundance: NA
j_gene: TRBJ1-1
v_gene: TRBV29-1
d_gene: NA

CDR3aa: CASSLAGYRRYTF
CDR3nt: TGTGCCAGCAGCTTGGCTGGTTACAGGCGCTACACCTTC
abundance: NA
j_gene: TRBJ1-2
v_gene: TRBV5-6
d_gene: NA

CDR3aa: CASSAKKSSYNEQFF
CDR3nt: TGTGCCAGCAGCGCGAAAAAGAGCTCCTACAATGAGCAGTTCTTC
abundance: once
j_gene: TRBJ2-1
v_gene: TRBV27
d_gene: NA

CDR3aa: CASSSWGPYEQYF
CDR3nt: TGTGCCAGCAGTTCCTGGGGGCCCTACGAGCAGTACTTC
abundance: NA
j_gene: TRBJ2-7
v_gene: TRBV12-3/TRBV12-4
d_gene: NA

CDR3aa: CASSKRQGPDETQYF
CDR3nt: TGTGCCAGCAGCAAAAGACAGGGGCCCGACGAGACCCAGTACTTC
abundance: NA
j_gene: TRBJ2-5
v_gene: TRBV21-1
d_gene: NA

CDR3aa: CASSQESAGGMNTEAFF
CDR3nt: TGCGCCAGCAGCCAAGAAAGCGCAGGGGGCATGAACACTGAAGCTTTCTTT
abundance: NA
j_gene: TRBJ1-1
v_gene: TRBV4-3
d_gene: TRBD1

CDR3aa: CATSRAGYGYTF
CDR3nt: TGTGCCACCAGCAGAGCAGGGTATGGCTACACCTTC
abundance: NA
j_gene: TRBJ1-2
v_gene: TRBV15
d_gene: NA

CDR3aa: CASGSYPGGTEAFF
CDR3nt: TGTGCTAGTGGTTCGTACCCGGGGGGTACTGAAGCTTTCTTT
abundance: NA
j_gene: TRBJ1-1
v_gene: TRBV12-5
d_gene: NA

CDR3aa: CASRPGTTYGYTF
CDR3nt: TGTGCCAGCAGACCCGGGACAACTTATGGCTACACCTTC
abundance: NA
j_gene: TRBJ1-2
v_gene: TRBV27
d_gene: NA

CDR3aa: CASSYERGAYNEQFF
CDR3nt: TGTGCCAGCAGTTACGAGCGGGGGGCCTACAATGAGCAGTTCTTC
abundance: NA
j_gene: TRBJ2-1
v_gene: TRBV6-2/TRBV6-3
d_gene: TRBD2

CDR3aa: CSANNMGAQYF
CDR3nt: TGCAGTGCTAATAATATGGGCGCGCAGTATTTT
abundance: once
j_gene: TRBJ2-3
v_gene: TRBV20-1
d_gene: NA

CDR3aa: CASSLGASYNSPLHF
CDR3nt: TGCGCCAGCAGCTTGGGGGCCTCCTATAATTCACCCCTCCACTTT
abundance: NA
j_gene: TRBJ1-6
v_gene: TRBV5-1
d_gene: NA

CDR3aa: CASSSDRVGYEQYF
CDR3nt: TGTGCCAGCAGTTCCGACAGGGTCGGCTACGAGCAGTACTTC
abundance: few
j_gene: TRBJ2-7
v_gene: TRBV28
d_gene: TRBD1

CDR3aa: CASSPGQGLEKLFF
CDR3nt: TGTGCCAGCAGCCCGGGACAGGGGTTAGAAAAACTGTTTTTT
abundance: NA
j_gene: TRBJ1-4
v_gene: TRBV9
d_gene: TRBD1

CDR3aa: CASSIGADGERPLHF
CDR3nt: TGTGCCAGTAGTATCGGTGCGGACGGGGAGAGACCCCTCCACTTT
abundance: NA
j_gene: TRBJ1-6
v_gene: TRBV19
d_gene: NA

CDR3aa: CSVGDLGGGYTF
CDR3nt: TGCAGCGTTGGGGATTTAGGGGGTGGCTACACCTTC
abundance: NA
j_gene: TRBJ1-2
v_gene: TRBV29-1
d_gene: NA

CDR3aa: CASSPRTGHTGGYTF
CDR3nt: TGTGCCAGCAGCCCCCGGACAGGCCACACCGGGGGCTACACCTTC
abundance: NA
j_gene: TRBJ1-2
v_gene: TRBV7-9
d_gene: TRBD1

CDR3aa: CASSHPVTYSNQPQHF
CDR3nt: TGTGCCAGCAGCCATCCAGTAACCTATAGCAATCAGCCCCAGCATTTT
abundance: NA
j_gene: TRBJ1-5
v_gene: TRBV2
d_gene: NA

CDR3aa: CASSPDSGNSPLHF
CDR3nt: TGTGCCAGCAGCCCAGACTCGGGGAATTCACCCCTCCACTTT
abundance: NA
j_gene: TRBJ1-6
v_gene: TRBV9
d_gene: NA

CDR3aa: CASSLQGGTEAFF
CDR3nt: TGTGCCAGCAGCTTACAGGGGGGCACTGAAGCTTTCTTT
abundance: NA
j_gene: TRBJ1-1
v_gene: TRBV7-3
d_gene: TRBD1

CDR3aa: CASGLGTGQFF
CDR3nt: TGTGCTAGTGGTTTGGGAACCGGACAGTTTTTC
abundance: NA
j_gene: TRBJ2-7
v_gene: TRBV12-5
d_gene: NA

CDR3aa: CASSLGRQGGQPQHF
CDR3nt: TGTGCCAGCAGCTTAGGACGACAGGGCGGGCAGCCCCAGCATTTT
abundance: NA
j_gene: TRBJ1-5
v_gene: TRBV7-8
d_gene: TRBD1

CDR3aa: CASSRVSGGFSGNTIYF
CDR3nt: TGTGCCAGCAGTCGCGTGTCCGGAGGTTTCTCTGGAAACACCATATATTTT
abundance: NA
j_gene: TRBJ1-3
v_gene: TRBV27
d_gene: NA

CDR3aa: CASSGSLNTEAFF
CDR3nt: TGCGCCAGCAGCGGCTCATTGAACACTGAAGCTTTCTTT
abundance: NA
j_gene: TRBJ1-1
v_gene: TRBV5-1
d_gene: NA

CDR3aa: CAIRGDSNQPQHF
CDR3nt: TGTGCCATCAGGGGGGACAGTAATCAGCCCCAGCATTTT
abundance: once
j_gene: TRBJ1-5
v_gene: TRBV10-3
d_gene: TRBD1

CDR3aa: CASSLAPSINQPQHF
CDR3nt: TGTGCCAGCAGCTTGGCGCCCAGTATCAATCAGCCCCAGCATTTT
abundance: NA
j_gene: TRBJ1-5
v_gene: TRBV5-5
d_gene: NA

CDR3aa: CASCRTGGNTEAFF
CDR3nt: TGTGCCAGCTGTAGGACCGGGGGAAACACTGAAGCTTTCTTT
abundance: few
j_gene: TRBJ1-1
v_gene: TRBV2
d_gene: NA

CDR3aa: CASSLIAGGPTSSYEQYF
CDR3nt: TGTGCCAGCAGCCTCATAGCGGGGGGCCCAACAAGCTCCTACGAGCAGTACTTC
abundance: NA
j_gene: TRBJ2-7
v_gene: TRBV4-2
d_gene: TRBD2

CDR3aa: CASSLTYRAQDEQFF
CDR3nt: TGTGCCAGCAGTCTTACCTACCGGGCCCAGGATGAGCAGTTCTTC
abundance: NA
j_gene: TRBJ2-1
v_gene: TRBV6-4
d_gene: NA

CDR3aa: CASSLTNSPLHF
CDR3nt: TGTGCCAGCAGTCTTACTAATTCACCCCTCCACTTT
abundance: once
j_gene: TRBJ1-6
v_gene: TRBV27
d_gene: NA

CDR3aa: CASSWDRMNTEAFF
CDR3nt: TGTGCCAGTAGTTGGGACCGGATGAACACTGAAGCTTTCTTT
abundance: NA
j_gene: TRBJ1-1
v_gene: TRBV19
d_gene: NA

CDR3aa: CAISESGDYNEQFF
CDR3nt: TGTGCCATCAGTGAGTCCGGGGACTACAATGAGCAGTTCTTC
abundance: NA
j_gene: TRBJ2-1
v_gene: TRBV10-3
d_gene: NA

CDR3aa: CASSQVRTLNEQFF
CDR3nt: TGCGCCAGCAGCCAAGTGAGGACACTTAATGAGCAGTTCTTC
abundance: NA
j_gene: TRBJ2-1
v_gene: TRBV4-1
d_gene: NA

CDR3aa: CASSLDTFSYEQYF
CDR3nt: TGCGCCAGCAGCCTAGACACCTTCTCCTACGAGCAGTACTTC
abundance: NA
j_gene: TRBJ2-7
v_gene: TRBV5-1
d_gene: NA

CDR3aa: CASSFDGGRTEAFF
CDR3nt: TGTGCCAGCAGCTTCGACGGGGGGCGAACTGAAGCTTTCTTT
abundance: NA
j_gene: TRBJ1-1
v_gene: TRBV7-3
d_gene: NA

CDR3aa: CASTTSYGNTIYF
CDR3nt: TGCGCCAGCACCACCTCCTATGGAAACACCATATATTTT
abundance: NA
j_gene: TRBJ1-3
v_gene: TRBV4-1
d_gene: NA

CDR3aa: CASSSGQANGELFF
CDR3nt: TGTGCCAGCAGTTCGGGACAGGCTAACGGGGAGCTGTTTTTT
abundance: NA
j_gene: TRBJ2-2
v_gene: TRBV2
d_gene: TRBD1

CDR3aa: CASSEISGNTIYF
CDR3nt: TGTGCCAGCAGCGAAATCTCTGGAAACACCATATATTTT
abundance: NA
j_gene: TRBJ1-3
v_gene: TRBV7-9
d_gene: NA

CDR3aa: CASSRDRASPLHF
CDR3nt: TGTGCCAGCTCAAGGGACAGGGCCTCACCCCTCCACTTT
abundance: NA
j_gene: TRBJ1-6
v_gene: TRBV18
d_gene: TRBD1

CDR3aa: CASSVLEETQYF
CDR3nt: TGTGCCAGCAGTGTTTTAGAAGAGACCCAGTACTTC
abundance: NA
j_gene: TRBJ2-5
v_gene: TRBV2
d_gene: NA

CDR3aa: CASSYPEAHGYTF
CDR3nt: TGTGCCAGCAGTTACCCCGAAGCCCATGGCTACACCTTC
abundance: NA
j_gene: TRBJ1-2
v_gene: TRBV6-5
d_gene: NA

CDR3aa: CASRRTQTDTQYF
CDR3nt: TGTGCCAGTAGACGTACTCAGACAGATACGCAGTATTTT
abundance: NA
j_gene: TRBJ2-3
v_gene: TRBV19
d_gene: NA

CDR3aa: CAWSTQQGASYQPQHF
CDR3nt: TGTGCCTGGAGCACTCAACAGGGGGCGTCGTATCAGCCCCAGCATTTT
abundance: NA
j_gene: TRBJ1-5
v_gene: TRBV30
d_gene: TRBD1